This T cell receptor beta chain is from a study of PD-1 blockade in classical Hodgkin lymphoma (TCRdb year 2020). With respect to the entire study: Nivolumab dosing was 3 mg/kg intravenously every 2 weeks, continuing until either disease progression or unacceptable toxicity. A peripheral blood immune signature of response to PD-1 blockade in classical Hodgkin lymphoma was defined using TCR beta sequencing and CyTOF. The research as a whole found: Trial patients with a complete response had baseline diversity similar to that of newly diagnosed patients, while partial responders and progressors had significantly lower diversity. The study was limited to a single clinical trial cohort, and causes of repertoire differences, possibly disease activity or prior therapy, remained undefined. Baseline TCR diversity was reported as lower in newly diagnosed patients than in healthy donors, and lower still in relapsed/refractory patients. Patients starting nivolumab less than 1 year after ASCT had lower diversity and were excluded from later analyses to avoid confounding by immune reconstitution. CD4+ but not CD8+ TCR diversity rose significantly by C4D1 (p=0.0027 vs p=0.16), most apparent in complete responders (p=0.02).

Genomic DNA was isolated using the Qiagen DNeasy kit from unsorted PBMCs as well as from negatively selected CD4+ and CD8+ fractions. Using primers that anneal to V and J segments, immunoSEQ multiplex PCR amplified the TCR beta CDR3 regions. A synthetic immune receptor repertoire was used to minimize amplification bias, and any remaining bias was removed computationally after sequencing. The study's processing was this. Custom Python scripts were used to quantify repertoire diversity as the Shannon entropy index. Unsorted, CD4+ and CD8+ repertoires were analyzed separately, except in combined analyses where CD4+ and CD8+ sequences were merged in silico. Clonal expansion was defined as a frequency increase of at least 2-fold after treatment compared with C1D1, and clones undetected at baseline were assigned a pseudocount of 0.5. Clones with 0 or 1 copy at C1D1 were defined as singleton clones, while clones with 2 or more copies were defined as non-singleton clones. Clones expanded in unsorted samples were labelled as CD4+, CD8+ or unknown by matching protein sequences in sorted samples from the same patient. Diversity changes from C1D1 to C4D1 were tested in paired samples using Wilcoxon tests. TCRdb re-hosts the immuneACCESS table, in-frame sequences only. Its copies lack some clones; in the studies checked, an unresolved V gene accounts for under half of them, and the cause for the rest is not known. The V and J calls and the clone size are those of that table, but D and trimming were determined from the DNA. The sample table lists tens of thousands of clones, under 75% of them with a count of one. The ten largest clonotypes hold 0.95% to 1.5% of the sample.

The sample holds a few counts of this clone. The clone's antigen remains unknown. No much larger clone exists at a distance of one base, and base qualities are not known. What this sample's time point label stands for: cycle 4 day 1 (C4D1), after 5 to 7 weeks of nivolumab. Every trial patient had relapsed after autologous stem cell transplantation, and cohorts A, B and C differed in prior brentuximab vedotin exposure. CD4+ T cells were purified from thawed PBMCs by magnetic negative selection with a Miltenyi CD4+ T cell isolation kit. A total of 56 patients with relapsed/refractory classical Hodgkin lymphoma made up the trial cohort, and each patient's best overall response was complete response, partial response or progressive disease. Trial patients were treated with single-agent nivolumab in the multi-cohort phase II CheckMate 205 trial. An independent review committee assessed best overall response by applying the 2007 International Working Group response criteria. Trial PBMCs were collected just before the start of nivolumab (C1D1) and during therapy at cycle 2 day 1 and cycle 4 day 1. Peripheral blood was collected in 8 mL Vacutainer Cell Preparation Tubes, from which PBMCs were isolated by centrifugation and then cryopreserved. Purified CD4+ and CD8+ fractions were generated only in cases for which an additional PBMC sample was available. On LS columns in a quadroMACS separator, the magnetically labelled cells were depleted, and the flow-through was collected as the purified fraction.

Looking up the germline V gene yields CDR1 SGHRS and CDR2 YFSETQ. Trimmed from V: 7 bases; trimmed from J: 2 bases; junction bases lacking a gene match: 3. CDR3 length: 13 amino acids, cysteine to phenylalanine. CDR3 DNA only is kept here, 39 bases in frame from base 1. The sequencing here drew on CD4+ T cells from blood, taken before the fourth cycle of nivolumab. This TCR was recovered from a human donor with classical Hodgkin lymphoma. The chain uses TRBV5-1 and TRBJ1-2, and 9 bases in between align with TRBD1. The DNA sequence reads TGCGCCAGCCACGGACAGGGGAACTATGGCTACACCTTC. It translates as CASHGQGNYGYTF.